The 4 T cell receptor beta chains given below trace back to one sample, sequenced in a study of blood T cell repertoires in COVID-19. Produced via immunoSEQ multiplex PCR; TCRdb's table is partial and in-frame only. The data hold some 220,000 clones, with around 90% observed a single time. Sequenced input: peripheral blood. The receptors come from a man aged 25-45 years with COVID-19, enrolled during active disease.

The CDR3 nucleotides read TGTGCCAGCAGTCGCAGCAGGGAACTGGTCTATAATTCACCCCTCCACTTT. It yields the protein CASSRSRELVYNSPLHF. The V and J genes are TRBV3-1 (or the pseudogene TRBV3-2) and TRBJ1-6, with D perhaps TRBD1 (5 bases). The CDR3 is made up of 17 amino acids. From germline, CDR1 is LGHDT and CDR2 YNNKEL (reference sequence). V was cut by 6 bases and J by 3 bases, with 18 bases left in between.

The rearrangement joins TRBV7-9 to TRBJ1-1; D ambiguous. Per the germline V gene, CDR1 is SEHNR and CDR2 is FQNEAQ (reference sequence). Trimming removed 2 bases at V and 8 bases at J, with 9 bases between. The CDR3 contains 12 residues. The CDR3 loop is CASSLIGREAFF. As DNA, the CDR3 is TGTGCCAGCAGCTTAATTGGCAGGGAAGCTTTCTTT.

This rearrangement joins TRBV27 to TRBJ2-4; the D gene is possibly TRBD1 (5 bases). The CDR3 is 15 amino acids. The germline V gene has CDR1 MNHEY and CDR2 SMNVEV (reference sequence). V was pared by 0 bases and J by 7 bases, with 13 bases between. CDR3 loop: CASSLSVTGRNIQYF. CDR3 sequence (DNA): TGTGCCAGCAGTTTATCTGTTACAGGACGTAACATTCAGTACTTC.

The rearrangement joins TRBV7-3 to TRBJ2-3; 10 positions agree with TRBD2. Trimming took 5 bases from V and 4 from J; bases not matched to a gene: 6. Germline V lookup: CDR1 SGHTA, CDR2 FQGTGA. The CDR3 has 15 residues. The chain's CDR3 is CASSPGTSVADTQYF. The CDR3 DNA reads TGTGCCAGCAGCCCCGGGACTAGCGTAGCAGATACGCAGTATTTT.